One and the same sample provided the 21 T cell receptor beta chains below, sequenced in a study of cytomegalovirus exposure and HLA in healthy donors. Libraries were prepared by immunoSEQ multiplex PCR; TCRdb keeps only in-frame clonotypes and omits some of them. The sample records about 150,000 clones, about 86% being singletons. Input material: PBMCs. All receptors derive from a human donor in good health.

The chain couples TRBV29-1 to TRBJ2-3; 8 nucleotides agree with TRBD1. The CDR3 spans 13 residues. In germline, CDR1 is SQVTM, CDR2 ANQGSEA. Trimming took 7 bases from V and 0 from J; bases not matched to a gene: 3. The DNA for the CDR3 is TGCAGCGCTAGACAGGGGAGCACAGATACGCAGTATTTT. Its translation: CSARQGSTDTQYF.

The chain carries TRBV9 and TRBJ1-2, with D maybe TRBD1 (6 bases). This CDR3 has 15 residues. With 0 bases removed from V and 4 bases from J, the gap between germline ends came to 13 bases. Per germline, CDR1 SGDLS and CDR2 YYNGEE. Here the CDR3 DNA reads TGTGCCAGCAGCGTAGGGGACACTGTATCCTATGGCTACACCTTC. This encodes CASSVGDTVSYGYTF.

J is TRBJ2-5 and V is TRBV6-5; no clear D gene. Looked up from germline, CDR1 is MNHEY and CDR2 is SVGAGI. V lost 0 bases and J 2 bases, leaving 7 bases between the germline ends. This CDR3 is 14 amino acids long. The CDR3 DNA reads TGTGCCAGCAGTTACTCGAACAGACAAGAGACCCAGTACTTC. Its protein is CASSYSNRQETQYF.

The V call is TRBV13, the J call TRBJ2-1, with 7 bases matching TRBD1. Germline V lookup: CDR1 PRHDT, CDR2 FYEKMQ (reference sequence). CDR3 length: 15 residues. Losses at the gene ends were 5 bases for V and 2 bases for J; bases not matched to a gene: 6. The CDR3 loop reads CASSDGTVAYNEQFF. For the CDR3, the DNA is TGTGCCAGCAGCGACGGGACAGTAGCCTACAATGAGCAGTTCTTC.

The rearrangement uses TRBV2 and TRBJ2-7; the match to TRBD2 covers 12 bases. The V gene end was trimmed by 10 bases and the J gene end by 4 bases; junction bases not matched to a gene: 5. The CDR3 has 13 amino acids. In germline, CDR1 is SNHLY, CDR2 FYNNEI. The CDR3, as DNA: TGTGCCACCCGGACTAGCGGGATTTACGAGCAGTACTTC. Translation: CATRTSGIYEQYF.

The chain uses TRBV7-3 and TRBJ2-5, with TRBD1 matching over 8 bases. The germline CDR1 and CDR2 sequences are SGHTA and FQGTGA. V lost 6 bases and J lost 5; bases outside the gene matches: 8. The CDR3 is 14 amino acids. CDR3 protein: CASSPQGAPETQYF. Written as DNA, the CDR3 is TGTGCCAGCAGTCCCCAGGGGGCTCCTGAGACCCAGTACTTC.

V is TRBV19 and J is TRBJ1-4, with D hard to call. The CDR3 contains 13 residues. Germline V gene sequence: CDR1 LNHDA, CDR2 SQIVND (reference sequence). V was shortened by 6 bases and J by 4 bases, with 9 bases between the two germline ends. This chain's CDR3 is CASSPGYNEKLFF. The CDR3 DNA follows: TGTGCCAGTAGCCCGGGATATAATGAAAAACTGTTTTTT.

The genes are TRBV7-2 and TRBJ2-1; 7 bases line up with TRBD1. Unmatched junction bases numbered 7, after V lost 5 bases and J lost 12 bases. The length of the CDR3 is 12 residues. Germline V gene sequence: CDR1 SGHTA, CDR2 FQGNSA. The CDR3 sequence: CASSITGEMQFF. The CDR3 DNA is TGTGCCAGCAGCATAACAGGGGAGATGCAGTTCTTC.

The chain has TRBV15 and TRBJ1-5; no clear D. Germline V CDR1 and CDR2: LNHNV, YYDKDF (reference sequence). Trimming removed 0 bases from V and 6 bases from J, with 3 bases in between. This CDR3 has 12 amino acids. For the CDR3, the DNA is TGTGCCACCAGCAGAGACAGTCAGCCCCAGCATTTT. Its translation is CATSRDSQPQHF.

The genes are TRBV20-1 and TRBJ2-1; 8 bases line up with TRBD1. The CDR3 totals 11 residues. J lost 7 bases, V lost 6 bases, and 2 bases had no gene match. CDR1 is DFQATT, CDR2 SNEGSKA, per germline (reference sequence). CDR3 DNA: TGCAGTGCAAGACAGGGGAATGAGCAGTTCTTC. It codes for CSARQGNEQFF.

The chain links TRBV2 to TRBJ1-4; perhaps TRBD1 as D (6 bases). CDR3 length: 13 residues. Germline values: CDR1 SNHLY, CDR2 FYNNEI. V gave up 7 bases and J gave up 7 bases, with 13 bases separating them. The CDR3 nucleotides are TGTGCCAGCATGGGGGCCCCGGGTGAAAAACTGTTTTTT. Its translation: CASMGAPGEKLFF. The whole variable domain, filled in from reference TRBV2 and TRBJ1-4, reads EPEVTQTPSHQVTQMGQEVILRCVPISNHLYFYWYRQILGQKVEFLVSFYNNEISEKSEIFDDQFSVERPDGSNFTLKIRSTKLEDSAMYFCASMGAPGEKLFFGSGTQLSVL.

This chain connects TRBV4-1 to TRBJ2-1; 8 bases line up with TRBD2. Germline CDR1 MGHRA, CDR2 YSYEKL. CDR3 size: 17 residues. Losses at the gene ends were 6 bases for V and 1 base for J; bases not matched to a gene: 11. The CDR3 sequence: CASSLYPGLGSYNEQFF. As DNA, the CDR3 is TGCGCCAGCAGTCTCTACCCGGGACTAGGATCCTACAATGAGCAGTTCTTC.

J is TRBJ2-5 and V is TRBV7-9, with a possible D match to TRBD2 (7 bases). Per germline, CDR1 SEHNR and CDR2 FQNEAQ (reference sequence). The CDR3 contains 15 residues. V lost 5 bases and J lost 1, with 14 bases in between. CDR3 loop: CASSAAGASQETQYF. CDR3 DNA: TGTGCCAGCAGCGCTGCGGGGGCCTCCCAAGAGACCCAGTACTTC.

The chain couples TRBV5-8 to TRBJ1-2; TRBD1 agrees at 7 bases. There are 14 residues in the CDR3. CDR1 is SGHTS and CDR2 is YDEGEE in the germline V gene. V lost 7 bases to trimming and J lost 0 bases; unmatched junction nucleotides: 6. This chain's CDR3 is CASGDRAANYGYTF. The DNA of the CDR3 is TGTGCCAGCGGAGACAGGGCCGCTAACTATGGCTACACCTTC.

The rearrangement uses TRBV5-1 and TRBJ1-2; D possibly corresponds to TRBD1 (5 bases). The CDR3 has 14 amino acids. The germline V gene has CDR1 SGHRS and CDR2 YFSETQ. Deletions cut 1 base from V and 4 bases from J, with 11 bases between. The CDR3 nucleotides are TGCGCCAGCAGCTTGCTACGGGGGTCCTATGGCTACACCTTC. Protein: CASSLLRGSYGYTF.

The genes are TRBV5-4 and TRBJ2-2; D unresolved. The CDR3 sequence is 13 residues long. The V gene lost 1 base and the J gene lost 3 bases, with 4 bases spanning the gap. Germline loops: CDR1 SGHNT, CDR2 YYREEE (reference sequence). CDR3 in amino acids: CASSLPYTGELFF. CDR3 DNA: TGTGCCAGCAGCTTGCCGTACACCGGGGAGCTGTTTTTT.

The chain recombines TRBV28 with TRBJ1-3; D gene uncertain. This CDR3 spans 10 amino acids. Germline V gene lookup returns CDR1 MDHEN and CDR2 SYDVKM. Trimming left V 8 bases short and J 3 bases short, with 2 bases between. CDR3 nucleotide sequence: TGTGCCAGCCTTGGAAACACCATATATTTT. Translated, it gives CASLGNTIYF.

The chain couples TRBV19 to TRBJ1-2; 7 bases are shared with TRBD1. Germline values: CDR1 LNHDA, CDR2 SQIVND (reference sequence). This CDR3 spans 14 amino acids. The V and J ends lost 9 bases and 8 bases, in that order; junction bases with no gene match: 15. The CDR3: CASLLTGAPLGYTF. Written as DNA, the CDR3 is TGTGCCAGCCTGCTTACAGGGGCCCCCCTGGGCTACACCTTC.

The chain employs TRBV5-6 and TRBJ2-2, with D hard to call. The CDR3 is 14 residues long. The V end was cut by 4 bases, the J end by 1 base, with 8 bases between. From germline, CDR1 is SGHDT and CDR2 YYEEEE. CDR3 sequence (DNA): TGTGCCAGCAGCGTGACAAGGAACACCGGGGAGCTGTTTTTT. Protein sequence: CASSVTRNTGELFF.

The chain combines TRBV4-1 with TRBJ2-1; 8 bases map to TRBD1. J was trimmed by 15 bases and V by 1 base; bases with no gene match: 5. CDR1 and CDR2 from the germline V gene are MGHRA and YSYEKL. The CDR3 runs to 12 residues. The CDR3 reads CASSQAARGPFF. In DNA, the CDR3 is TGCGCCAGCAGCCAAGCGGCCAGGGGGCCGTTCTTC.

This clone occurred a few times. J is TRBJ2-7 and V is TRBV7-2; 8 bases match TRBD1. J gave up 1 base and V 3 bases, and 5 bases lay outside the gene matches. This CDR3 region has 15 residues. CDR1 SGHTA and CDR2 FQGNSA come from the germline V gene. CDR3 coding DNA: TGTGCCAGCAGCTTCCACAGGGGGTCATCCTACGAGCAGTACTTC. Its translation is CASSFHRGSSYEQYF. Filled out from reference TRBV7-2 and TRBJ2-7, the complete variable domain reads GAGVSQSPSNKVTEKGKDVELRCDPISGHTALYWYRQSLGQGLEFLIYFQGNSAPDKSGLPSDRFSAERTGGSVSTLTIQRTQQEDSAVYLCASSFHRGSSYEQYFGPGTRLTVT.